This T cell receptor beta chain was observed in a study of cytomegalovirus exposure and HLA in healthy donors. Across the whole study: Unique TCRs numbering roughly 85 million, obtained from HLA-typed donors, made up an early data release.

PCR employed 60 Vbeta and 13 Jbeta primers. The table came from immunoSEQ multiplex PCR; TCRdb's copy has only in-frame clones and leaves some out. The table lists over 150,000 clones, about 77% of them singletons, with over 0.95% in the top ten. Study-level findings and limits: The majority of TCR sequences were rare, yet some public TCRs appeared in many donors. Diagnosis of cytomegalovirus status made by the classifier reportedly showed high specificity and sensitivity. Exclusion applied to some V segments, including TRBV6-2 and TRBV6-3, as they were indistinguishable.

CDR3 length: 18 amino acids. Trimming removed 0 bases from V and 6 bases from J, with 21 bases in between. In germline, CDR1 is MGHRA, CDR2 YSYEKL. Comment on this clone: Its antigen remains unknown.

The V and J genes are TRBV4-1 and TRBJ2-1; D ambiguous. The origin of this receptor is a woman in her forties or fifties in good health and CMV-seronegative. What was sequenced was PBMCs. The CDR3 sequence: CASSQESLPFALRNEQFF. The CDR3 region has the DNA TGCGCCAGCAGCCAAGAGTCCCTTCCTTTCGCCTTGCGCAATGAGCAGTTCTTC.